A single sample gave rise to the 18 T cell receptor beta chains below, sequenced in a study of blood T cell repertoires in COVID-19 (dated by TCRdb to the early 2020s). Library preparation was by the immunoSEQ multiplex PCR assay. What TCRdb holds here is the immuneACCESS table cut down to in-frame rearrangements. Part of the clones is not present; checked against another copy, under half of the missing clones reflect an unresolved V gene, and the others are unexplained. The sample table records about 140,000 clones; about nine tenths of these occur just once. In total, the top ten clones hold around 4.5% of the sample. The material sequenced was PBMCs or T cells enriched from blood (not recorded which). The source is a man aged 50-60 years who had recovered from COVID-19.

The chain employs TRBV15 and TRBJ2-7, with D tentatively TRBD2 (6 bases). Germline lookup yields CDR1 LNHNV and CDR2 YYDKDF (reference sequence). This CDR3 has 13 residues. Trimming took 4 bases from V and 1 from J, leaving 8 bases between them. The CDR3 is CATSIGRSYEQYF. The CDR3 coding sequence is TGTGCCACCAGCATCGGGAGATCCTACGAGCAGTACTTC.

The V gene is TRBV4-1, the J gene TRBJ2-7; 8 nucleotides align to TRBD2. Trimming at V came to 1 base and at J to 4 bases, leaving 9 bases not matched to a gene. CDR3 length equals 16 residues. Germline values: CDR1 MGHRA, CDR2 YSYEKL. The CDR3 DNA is TGCGCCAGCAGCCAAGTGTATATTAGCGGGACATACGAGCAGTACTTC. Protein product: CASSQVYISGTYEQYF.

The CDR3 spells CASGAGGPGNTIYF. The CDR3, as DNA: TGTGCCAGCGGCGCCGGGGGGCCTGGAAACACCATATATTTT. This chain uses TRBV5-4 with TRBJ1-3; D might be TRBD1 (6 bases). The germline V and J ends were trimmed by 7 bases and 2 bases, with 13 bases remaining between them. Per germline, CDR1 SGHNT and CDR2 YYREEE (reference sequence). The CDR3 length is 14 residues.

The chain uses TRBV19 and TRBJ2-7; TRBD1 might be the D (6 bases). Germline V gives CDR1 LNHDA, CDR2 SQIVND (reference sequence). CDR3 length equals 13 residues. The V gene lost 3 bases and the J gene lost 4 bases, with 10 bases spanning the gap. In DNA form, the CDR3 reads TGTGCCAGTAGTATTGACAGGAGATACGAGCAGTACTTC. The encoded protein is CASSIDRRYEQYF.

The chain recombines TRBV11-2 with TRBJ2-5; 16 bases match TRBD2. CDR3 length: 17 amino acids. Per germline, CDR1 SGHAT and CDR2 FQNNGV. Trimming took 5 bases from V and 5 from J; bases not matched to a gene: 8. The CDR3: CASSPGTSGRAGETQYF. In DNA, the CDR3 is TGTGCCAGCAGCCCGGGGACTAGCGGGAGGGCCGGGGAGACCCAGTACTTC.

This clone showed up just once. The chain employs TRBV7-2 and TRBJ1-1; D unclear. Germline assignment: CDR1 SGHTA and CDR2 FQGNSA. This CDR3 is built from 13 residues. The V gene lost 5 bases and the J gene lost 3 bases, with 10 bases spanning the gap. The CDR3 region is CASSPQSYTEAFF. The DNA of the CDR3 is TGTGCCAGCAGCCCCCAGTCCTACACTGAAGCTTTCTTT.

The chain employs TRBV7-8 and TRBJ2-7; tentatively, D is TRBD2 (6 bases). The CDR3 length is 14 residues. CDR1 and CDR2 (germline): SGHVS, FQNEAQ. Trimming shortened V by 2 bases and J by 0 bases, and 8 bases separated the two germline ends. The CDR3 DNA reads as TGTGCCAGCAGCTTATTCGGGGGCTCCTACGAGCAGTACTTC. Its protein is CASSLFGGSYEQYF.

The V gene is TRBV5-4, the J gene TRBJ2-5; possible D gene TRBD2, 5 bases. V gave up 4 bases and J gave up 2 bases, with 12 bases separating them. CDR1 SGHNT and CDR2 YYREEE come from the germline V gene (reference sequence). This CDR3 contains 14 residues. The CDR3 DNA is TGTGCCAGCAGCGAACCGGGGTCTCAAGAGACCCAGTACTTC. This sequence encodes CASSEPGSQETQYF.

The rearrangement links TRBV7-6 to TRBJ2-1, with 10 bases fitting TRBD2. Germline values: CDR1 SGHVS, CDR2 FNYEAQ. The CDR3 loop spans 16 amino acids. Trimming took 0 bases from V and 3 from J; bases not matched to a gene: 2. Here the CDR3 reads CASSLAPSGGYNEQFF. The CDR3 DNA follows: TGTGCCAGCAGCTTAGCTCCTAGCGGGGGCTACAATGAGCAGTTCTTC.

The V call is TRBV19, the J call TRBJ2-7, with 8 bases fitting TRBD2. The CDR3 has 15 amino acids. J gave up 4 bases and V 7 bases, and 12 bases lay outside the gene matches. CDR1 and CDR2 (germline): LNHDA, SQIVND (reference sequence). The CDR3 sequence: CASTPRAGGSYEQYF. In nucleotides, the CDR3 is TGTGCCAGTACCCCGAGGGCGGGAGGTAGTTACGAGCAGTACTTC.

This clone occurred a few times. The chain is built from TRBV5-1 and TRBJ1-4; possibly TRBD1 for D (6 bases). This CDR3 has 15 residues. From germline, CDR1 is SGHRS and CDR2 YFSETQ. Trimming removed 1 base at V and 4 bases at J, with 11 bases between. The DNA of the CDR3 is TGCGCCAGCAGCTTGTTACAGGGTGGTAATGAAAAACTGTTTTTT. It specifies CASSLLQGGNEKLFF.

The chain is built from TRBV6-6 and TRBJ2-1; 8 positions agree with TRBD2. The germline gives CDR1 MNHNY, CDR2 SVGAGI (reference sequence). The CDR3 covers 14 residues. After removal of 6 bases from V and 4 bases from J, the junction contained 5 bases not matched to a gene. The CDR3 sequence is CASRQTSGYNEQFF. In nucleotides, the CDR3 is TGTGCCAGCAGACAAACTAGCGGATACAATGAGCAGTTCTTC.

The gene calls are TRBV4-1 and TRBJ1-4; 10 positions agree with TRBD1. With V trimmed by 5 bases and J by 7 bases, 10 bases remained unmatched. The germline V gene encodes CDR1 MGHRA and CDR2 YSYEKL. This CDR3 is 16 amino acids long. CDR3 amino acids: CASSRDRGTGAEKLFF. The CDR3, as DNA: TGCGCCAGCAGCAGGGACAGGGGTACGGGTGCTGAAAAACTGTTTTTT.

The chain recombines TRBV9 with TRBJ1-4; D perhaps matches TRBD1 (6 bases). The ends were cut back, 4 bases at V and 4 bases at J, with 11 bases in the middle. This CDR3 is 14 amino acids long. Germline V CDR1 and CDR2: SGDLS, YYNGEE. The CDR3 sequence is CASSTGQNNEKLFF. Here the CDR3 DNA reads TGTGCCAGCAGCACCGGACAGAATAATGAAAAACTGTTTTTT.

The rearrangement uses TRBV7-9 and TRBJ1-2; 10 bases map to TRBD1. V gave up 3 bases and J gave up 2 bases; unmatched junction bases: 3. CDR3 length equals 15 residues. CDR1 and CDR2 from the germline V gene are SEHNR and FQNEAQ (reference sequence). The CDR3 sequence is CASSLLGQGNYGYTF. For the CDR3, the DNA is TGTGCCAGCAGCTTGCTGGGACAGGGGAACTATGGCTACACCTTC.

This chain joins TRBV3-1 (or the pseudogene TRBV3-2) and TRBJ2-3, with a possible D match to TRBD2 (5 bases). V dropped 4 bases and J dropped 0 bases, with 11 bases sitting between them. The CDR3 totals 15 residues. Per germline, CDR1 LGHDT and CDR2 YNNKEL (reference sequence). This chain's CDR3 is CASSPRDLSTDTQYF. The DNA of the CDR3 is TGTGCCAGCAGCCCCCGGGATCTCAGCACAGATACGCAGTATTTT.

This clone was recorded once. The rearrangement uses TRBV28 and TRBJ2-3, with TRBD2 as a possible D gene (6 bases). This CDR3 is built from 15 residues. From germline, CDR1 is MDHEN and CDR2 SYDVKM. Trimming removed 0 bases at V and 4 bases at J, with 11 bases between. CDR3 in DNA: TGTGCCAGCAGTTTATGGGGAGGAGTGGCAGATACGCAGTATTTT. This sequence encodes CASSLWGGVADTQYF.

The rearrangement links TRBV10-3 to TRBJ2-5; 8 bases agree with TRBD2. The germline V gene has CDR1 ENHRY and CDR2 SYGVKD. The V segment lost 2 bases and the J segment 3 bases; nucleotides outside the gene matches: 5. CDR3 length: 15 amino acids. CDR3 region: CAISEPGAGEETQYF. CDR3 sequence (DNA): TGTGCCATCAGTGAGCCAGGAGCGGGAGAAGAGACCCAGTACTTC.